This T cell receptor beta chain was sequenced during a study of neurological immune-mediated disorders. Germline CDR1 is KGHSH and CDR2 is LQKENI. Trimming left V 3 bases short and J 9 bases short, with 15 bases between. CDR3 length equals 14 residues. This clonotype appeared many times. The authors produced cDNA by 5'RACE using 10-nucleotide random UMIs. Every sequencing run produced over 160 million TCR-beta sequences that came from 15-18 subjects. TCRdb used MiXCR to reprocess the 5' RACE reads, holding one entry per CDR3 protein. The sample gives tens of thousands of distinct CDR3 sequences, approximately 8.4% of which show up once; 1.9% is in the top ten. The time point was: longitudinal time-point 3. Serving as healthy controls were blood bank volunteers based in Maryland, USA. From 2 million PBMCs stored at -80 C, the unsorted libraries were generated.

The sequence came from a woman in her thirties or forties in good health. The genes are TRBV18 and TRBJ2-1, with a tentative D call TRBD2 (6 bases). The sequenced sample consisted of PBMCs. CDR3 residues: CASSPVPLGGEQFF. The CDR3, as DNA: TGTGCCAGCTCACCGGTGCCCCTCGGGGGTGAGCAGTTCTTC.